The 29 T cell receptor beta chains presented below share a single source sample, sequenced in a study of T-cell memory formation after mild COVID-19. MiXCR was run by TCRdb on the 5' RACE reads, yielding one entry per CDR3 protein. The profile shows more than 80,000 distinct CDR3 sequences, 9.5% to 15% of them singletons. The sample consisted of PBMCs or a T cell subset sorted from them (not recorded which). The receptors come from an adult woman who had mild COVID-19 (a few samples of this study predate the infection). Cell type and time point are not known.

The chain recombines TRBV14 with TRBJ2-7, with TRBD1 matching over 9 bases. The ends lost 1 base at V and 5 bases at J; junction bases unmatched: 6. Germline CDR1 SGHDN, CDR2 FVKESK. The CDR3 has 15 amino acids. The DNA of the CDR3 is TGTGCCAGCAGCCAAGCAGACAGGGGGGGCGACGAGCAGTACTTC. It translates to CASSQADRGGDEQYF.

The rearrangement uses TRBV4-2 and TRBJ1-1, with 10 bases identical to TRBD1. Germline assignment: CDR1 LGHNA and CDR2 YNFKEQ. V shed 1 base, J shed 6 bases, and the junction held 5 bases outside the gene matches. CDR3 length equals 15 residues. In DNA form, the CDR3 reads TGTGCCAGCAGCCAAGTTTCGGGGACAGGGGCTGAAGCTTTCTTT. It specifies CASSQVSGTGAEAFF.

The chain combines TRBV6-5 with TRBJ1-1, with unresolved D. Trimming stripped 7 bases from V and 1 base from J, with 10 bases between. Germline V lookup: CDR1 MNHEY, CDR2 SVGAGI. The length of the CDR3 is 13 residues. The CDR3 DNA follows: TGTGCCAGCACCGAGGACGGGAACACTGAAGCTTTCTTT. Translating it yields CASTEDGNTEAFF.

The count of this clonotype is one. A much larger clone differs by one base, so this may be a read error. DNA of the CDR3: TGTGCCAGCAGTCACTACACCGGGGAGCTGTCTTTT. Translated: CASSHYTGELSF. This chain joins TRBV27 and TRBJ2-2; D may be TRBD2 (5 bases). Germline CDR1 and CDR2: MNHEY and SMNVEV (reference sequence). The CDR3 spans 12 residues.

This clonotype was seen more than once but under ten times. The CDR3 DNA sequence: TGCGCCAGCAGCGAGACAGGGGCTGATGGCTACACCTTC. Protein: CASSETGADGYTF. The V and J genes are TRBV5-1 and TRBJ1-2; 8 positions match TRBD1. V was clipped by 4 bases and J by 6 bases; unmatched bases: 5. CDR1 and CDR2 from the germline V gene are SGHRS and YFSETQ. The CDR3 has 13 residues. Full variable domain (outside the CDR3, taken from reference TRBV5-1 and TRBJ1-2): KAGVTQTPRYLIKTRGQQVTLSCSPISGHRSVSWYQQTPGQGLQFLFEYFSETQRNKGNFPGRFSGRQFSNSRSEMNVSTLELGDSALYLCASSETGADGYTFGSGTRLTVV.

CDR3 region: CASSSGTSGRPWETQYF. The CDR3 DNA follows: TGCGCCAGCAGCTCCGGGACTAGCGGGAGGCCTTGGGAGACCCAGTACTTC. The rearrangement uses TRBV5-1 and TRBJ2-5; 15 bases are a match to TRBD2. V lost 3 bases and J lost 5; bases outside the gene matches: 8. The germline V gene encodes CDR1 SGHRS and CDR2 YFSETQ. The CDR3 spans 17 residues.

This clonotype appeared a few times. The rearrangement uses TRBV7-9 and TRBJ2-7; 10 positions match TRBD1. CDR1 and CDR2 (germline): SEHNR, FQNEAQ (reference sequence). This CDR3 comprises 15 residues. The junction had 11 bases not matched to a gene; V was cut back by 5 bases and J by 7 bases. The CDR3 DNA sequence: TGTGCCAGCAGCGCGCCGGGACAGGGGCTTCGGGAGCAGTACTTC. Translation: CASSAPGQGLREQYF.

This clonotype was seen only a few times. V is TRBV20-1 and J is TRBJ2-5; possible D gene TRBD2, 5 bases. Between the trimmed V and J ends, which lost 1 base and 2 bases, there was a span of 20 bases. Germline values: CDR1 DFQATT, CDR2 SNEGSKA (reference sequence). The CDR3 is 17 residues long. Written as DNA, the CDR3 is TGCAGTGCTAGAGGTTCCCCGGACTTAGGCCCACAAGAGACCCAGTACTTC. It specifies CSARGSPDLGPQETQYF.

The rearrangement joins TRBV6-2 or TRBV6-3 to TRBJ2-1; tentatively, D is TRBD1 or TRBD2 (5 bases each). V dropped 2 bases and J dropped 12 bases, with 20 bases sitting between them. CDR1 and CDR2 from the germline V gene are MNHEY and SVGEGT. The CDR3 length is 15 residues. The chain's CDR3 is CASSYGRRDPQVQFF. In nucleotides, the CDR3 is TGTGCCAGCAGTTACGGTCGCAGGGACCCCCAAGTGCAGTTCTTC.

This clonotype was seen only a few times. The chain joins TRBV5-1 to TRBJ2-1; D possibly corresponds to TRBD2 (6 bases). The V and J ends lost 0 bases and 1 base respectively, with 11 bases between them. The CDR3 contains 16 residues. The germline gives CDR1 SGHRS, CDR2 YFSETQ. As DNA, the CDR3 is TGCGCCAGCAGCTTGGAAGCGGGTACTTCCTACAATGAGCAGTTCTTC. Amino acid sequence: CASSLEAGTSYNEQFF. The full variable domain, its missing parts supplied by reference TRBV5-1 and TRBJ2-1, is KAGVTQTPRYLIKTRGQQVTLSCSPISGHRSVSWYQQTPGQGLQFLFEYFSETQRNKGNFPGRFSGRQFSNSRSEMNVSTLELGDSALYLCASSLEAGTSYNEQFFGPGTRLTVL.

J is TRBJ2-1 and V is TRBV30; D gene ambiguous. The germline V gene has CDR1 GTSNPN and CDR2 SVGIG (reference sequence). The CDR3 is 16 residues long. V dropped 2 bases and J dropped 6 bases, with 20 bases sitting between them. CDR3 sequence: CAWSPPGLERINEQFF. The CDR3 DNA reads as TGTGCCTGGAGTCCGCCCGGCCTAGAAAGGATCAATGAGCAGTTCTTC.

This clonotype has only a few counts. The chain has TRBV7-9 and TRBJ2-5; D gene uncertain. The germline V gene encodes CDR1 SEHNR and CDR2 FQNEAQ (reference sequence). Trimming took 8 bases from V and 10 from J, leaving 11 bases between them. The CDR3 covers 10 residues. DNA of the CDR3: TGTGCCAGCGAGCTGGTAGGCCAGTACTTC. Its protein product is CASELVGQYF.

This clonotype appeared a few times. This chain joins TRBV15 and TRBJ2-3; the match to TRBD2 covers 7 bases. The V gene end was trimmed by 1 base and the J gene end by 0 bases; junction bases not matched to a gene: 4. The CDR3 has 16 residues. Germline CDR1 LNHNV, CDR2 YYDKDF (reference sequence). CDR3 region: CATSRVERGSTDTQYF. The CDR3 DNA reads TGTGCCACCAGCAGAGTGGAGCGGGGTAGCACAGATACGCAGTATTTT. Drawing the rest from reference TRBV15 and TRBJ2-3, the complete variable domain is DAMVIQNPRYQVTQFGKPVTLSCSQTLNHNVMYWYQQKSSQAPKLLFHYYDKDFNNEADTPDNFQSRRPNTSFCFLDIRSPGLGDTAMYLCATSRVERGSTDTQYFGPGTRLTVL.

This clonotype was observed a handful of times. The J gene is TRBJ1-2, the V gene TRBV7-9, with TRBD1 matching over 7 bases. Germline V gene data show CDR1 as SEHNR and CDR2 as FQNEAQ (reference sequence). The CDR3 covers 16 residues. The ends lost 0 bases at V and 1 base at J; junction bases unmatched: 5. CDR3 sequence reads: CASSLAGTENNYGYTF. The CDR3 DNA reads as TGTGCCAGCAGCTTAGCCGGGACAGAAAATAACTATGGCTACACCTTC.

In this sample, this clonotype turned up a few times. The chain joins TRBV4-3 to TRBJ2-3; the match to TRBD2 covers 8 bases. V dropped 5 bases and J dropped 3; count of bases not matched to a gene: 10. The CDR3 loop spans 16 amino acids. In germline, CDR1 is LGHNA, CDR2 YSLEER. In nucleotides, the CDR3 is TGCGCCAGCAGCGGCACGCGTAGCGGGGCAACAGATACGCAGTATTTT. Protein sequence: CASSGTRSGATDTQYF.

This clonotype has ten or more counts. The chain has TRBV6-5 and TRBJ2-3; 8 bases align to TRBD2. The CDR3 consists of 17 residues. Germline V CDR1 and CDR2: MNHEY, SVGAGI. V dropped 0 bases and J dropped 5; count of bases not matched to a gene: 10. DNA of the CDR3: TGTGCCAGCAGTTACTCGATGCGGGAGGCCGGGGTAGATACGCAGTATTTT. It is translated as CASSYSMREAGVDTQYF.

The rearrangement joins TRBV24-1 to TRBJ2-3; D possibly corresponds to TRBD1 (6 bases). Germline CDR1 and CDR2: KGHDR and SFDVKD. Trimming removed 4 bases from V and 6 bases from J, with 13 bases in between. The CDR3 runs 14 residues. DNA for the CDR3: TGTGCCACCAGTGACACACAGGGCTCCGATACGCAGTATTTT. This gives the protein CATSDTQGSDTQYF.

CDR3 loop: CASSAVSVVVTYGYTF. CDR3 in DNA: TGTGCCAGCAGCGCCGTCAGTGTTGTGGTTACCTATGGCTACACCTTC. The chain joins TRBV7-9 to TRBJ1-2; D is unclear. Trimming took 5 bases from V and 4 from J, leaving 20 bases between them. Per the germline V gene, CDR1 is SEHNR and CDR2 is FQNEAQ (reference sequence). The CDR3 loop spans 16 amino acids.

The chain combines TRBV6-4 with TRBJ2-1; 10 bases agree with TRBD2. CDR3 length equals 15 residues. CDR1 MRHNA and CDR2 SNTAGT come from the germline V gene. V dropped 3 bases and J dropped 7; count of bases not matched to a gene: 6. CDR3 nucleotide sequence: TGTGCCAGCAGTGATACTAGCGGGGAAGGGAATGAGCAGTTCTTC. It translates to CASSDTSGEGNEQFF.

In this sample, this clonotype turned up many times. The V and J genes are TRBV5-1 and TRBJ2-2; D possibly corresponds to TRBD2 (6 bases). CDR3 length: 17 residues. The V end lost 0 bases, the J end lost 2 bases, and 14 bases lay between the germline ends. Germline CDR1 reads SGHRS; CDR2 reads YFSETQ. The CDR3 region is CASSLVPSGHNTGELFF. The CDR3 DNA reads as TGCGCCAGCAGCTTGGTTCCCAGCGGGCACAACACCGGGGAGCTGTTTTTT.

This clonotype came up a few times. The chain joins TRBV4-3 to TRBJ2-7, with 7 bases that match TRBD1. V dropped 3 bases and J dropped 2; count of bases not matched to a gene: 13. The CDR3 consists of 17 residues. Germline assignment: CDR1 LGHNA and CDR2 YSLEER. Written as DNA, the CDR3 is TGCGCCAGCAGCCATGACCGCTGGGGACAGAGGGCCTACGAGCAGTACTTC. Protein sequence: CASSHDRWGQRAYEQYF.

J is TRBJ2-7 and V is TRBV25-1; TRBD2 agrees at 8 bases. This CDR3 is 14 amino acids long. With V trimmed by 6 bases and J by 3 bases, 7 bases remained unmatched. Germline V gives CDR1 MGHDK, CDR2 SYGVNS. CDR3 loop: CASSAGTRIYEQYF. The CDR3 DNA follows: TGTGCCAGCAGCGCCGGGACTAGAATCTACGAGCAGTACTTC.

This clonotype was counted a few times. The chain combines TRBV4-3 with TRBJ2-3; 12 positions match TRBD2. The CDR3 length is 19 residues. The trim removed 4 bases at V and 0 bases at J, leaving 11 bases unmatched. Germline CDR1 and CDR2: LGHNA and YSLEER. This chain's CDR3 is CASSRETSGREFSTDTQYF. In nucleotides, the CDR3 is TGCGCCAGCAGCCGTGAGACTAGCGGGAGAGAATTCAGCACAGATACGCAGTATTTT.

This clonotype has at least ten counts. The junction departs from the called germline gene at one end, perhaps through a read error. V is TRBV10-3 and J is TRBJ2-1, with D possibly being TRBD1 or TRBD2 (6 bases each). Germline CDR1 reads ENHRY; CDR2 reads SYGVKD. The CDR3 has 13 residues. The CDR3 nucleotides are TGTGCCATCAGTGAGTCGGGGGCCGGGACTCCTAACTTC. Translation gives CAISESGAGTPNF.

The genes are TRBV19 and TRBJ1-4; D is unclear. The V and J ends lost 5 bases and 7 bases respectively, with 17 bases between them. CDR1 and CDR2 (germline): LNHDA, SQIVND (reference sequence). The CDR3 runs 15 residues. This CDR3 is CASSLLPAIGEKLFF. CDR3 nucleotide sequence: TGTGCCAGTAGTTTATTGCCGGCAATAGGTGAAAAACTGTTTTTT. Full variable domain (missing parts from reference TRBV19 and TRBJ1-4): DGGITQSPKYLFRKEGQNVTLSCEQNLNHDAMYWYRQDPGQGLRLIYYSQIVNDFQKGDIAEGYSVSREKKESFPLTVTSAQKNPTAFYLCASSLLPAIGEKLFFGSGTQLSVL.

This clonotype came up a few times. The chain carries TRBV20-1 and TRBJ2-3; the match to TRBD2 covers 9 bases. Germline V gene lookup returns CDR1 DFQATT and CDR2 SNEGSKA (reference sequence). This CDR3 comprises 14 residues. J lost 4 bases, V lost 6 bases, and 8 bases had no gene match. CDR3 DNA sequence: TGCAGTGCGGTCGGGACTAGCTCCCCAGATACGCAGTATTTT. It encodes CSAVGTSSPDTQYF.

V and J are TRBV7-9 and TRBJ2-7, with D perhaps matching TRBD1 (5 bases). This CDR3 contains 16 residues. Germline V CDR1 and CDR2: SEHNR, FQNEAQ (reference sequence). Trimming removed 3 bases from V and 3 bases from J, with 18 bases in between. The CDR3 spells CASSFPRVRGNYEQYF. The CDR3 DNA reads TGTGCCAGCAGCTTTCCCAGGGTGAGAGGCAACTACGAGCAGTACTTC.

This clonotype was picked up one time. Just one base apart from a much larger clone, this may be a read error. The chain recombines TRBV7-8 with TRBJ2-3; 8 bases are a match to TRBD2. The CDR3 contains 16 residues. V lost 3 bases, J lost 2 bases, and 7 bases stayed unmatched. Germline loops: CDR1 SGHVS, CDR2 FQNEAQ. CDR3 residues: CASSLFSGGNTDTQYF. In DNA form, the CDR3 reads TGTGCCAGCAGCTTGTTCAGCGGGGGTAACACAGATACGCAGTATTTT.

This clonotype was seen a few times. This chain joins TRBV5-1 and TRBJ2-1, with 12 bases matching TRBD2. Germline V gene data show CDR1 as SGHRS and CDR2 as YFSETQ. This CDR3 is 18 amino acids long. The V and J ends lost 0 bases and 8 bases, in that order; junction bases with no gene match: 12. The CDR3 DNA reads as TGCGCCAGCAGCTTGGCTGAGACTAGCGGGGGATATAGGGATGAGCAGTTCTTC. Translation: CASSLAETSGGYRDEQFF. Complete variable domain (other parts from reference TRBV5-1 and TRBJ2-1): KAGVTQTPRYLIKTRGQQVTLSCSPISGHRSVSWYQQTPGQGLQFLFEYFSETQRNKGNFPGRFSGRQFSNSRSEMNVSTLELGDSALYLCASSLAETSGGYRDEQFFGPGTRLTVL.